A single sample is the source of the 24 T cell receptor beta chains below, sequenced in a study of blood T cell repertoires in COVID-19. This table comes from immunoSEQ multiplex PCR, and its TCRdb copy is limited to in-frame clones, with some not included. Counted here are 130,000 to 150,000 clones, under 90% occurring once; the ten biggest clones make up approximately 6.5%. The sequencing input was peripheral blood. The receptors here all came from a human donor in a cohort sampled during active COVID-19.

The chain carries TRBV2 and TRBJ2-3; no definite D call. There are 14 residues in the CDR3. The germline V gene has CDR1 SNHLY and CDR2 FYNNEI. V shed 3 bases and J shed 2 bases, with 9 bases lying between them. Here the CDR3 reads CASSERGATDTQYF. In nucleotides, the CDR3 is TGTGCCAGCAGTGAGAGAGGCGCCACAGATACGCAGTATTTT.

The rearrangement joins TRBV5-1 to TRBJ1-1; TRBD1 matches 8 bases. The CDR3 is 15 residues long. Germline V gene lookup returns CDR1 SGHRS and CDR2 YFSETQ. With V trimmed by 4 bases and J by 0 bases, 5 bases remained unmatched. The CDR3 protein is CASSAWDRMNTEAFF. The CDR3, as DNA: TGCGCCAGCAGCGCCTGGGACAGGATGAACACTGAAGCTTTCTTT.

The rearrangement links TRBV7-9 to TRBJ1-4; D is perhaps TRBD1 (5 bases). The V and J ends lost 5 bases and 3 bases respectively, with 13 bases between them. The CDR3 spans 15 residues. Germline V gene data show CDR1 as SEHNR and CDR2 as FQNEAQ (reference sequence). The CDR3 region has the DNA TGTGCCAGCAGCCCTGGGGGGTTCCCTAATGAAAAACTGTTTTTT. Its translation: CASSPGGFPNEKLFF.

The J gene is TRBJ2-3, the V gene TRBV5-1; 7 nucleotides agree with TRBD2. The CDR3 sequence is 13 residues long. The V gene end was trimmed by 4 bases and the J gene end by 4 bases; junction bases not matched to a gene: 3. The germline V gene encodes CDR1 SGHRS and CDR2 YFSETQ. The CDR3 bases are TGCGCCAGCAGCCCTGCGGGGGCAGATACGCAGTATTTT. This encodes CASSPAGADTQYF. Drawing the rest from reference TRBV5-1 and TRBJ2-3, the complete variable domain is KAGVTQTPRYLIKTRGQQVTLSCSPISGHRSVSWYQQTPGQGLQFLFEYFSETQRNKGNFPGRFSGRQFSNSRSEMNVSTLELGDSALYLCASSPAGADTQYFGPGTRLTVL.

The CDR3 sequence is CAIKGTGNNEQFF. The CDR3 DNA reads as TGTGCCATCAAGGGGACAGGGAACAATGAGCAGTTCTTC. The genes are TRBV10-3 and TRBJ2-1; TRBD1 aligns across 9 bases. Germline CDR1 reads ENHRY; CDR2 reads SYGVKD. The CDR3 is 13 amino acids. V lost 7 bases, J lost 5 bases, and 3 bases stayed unmatched.

This chain links TRBV6-4 with TRBJ1-5; D gene unclear. CDR3 length: 15 residues. Trimming stripped 4 bases from V and 0 bases from J, with 10 bases between. Germline CDR1 reads MRHNA; CDR2 reads SNTAGT. CDR3 bases: TGTGCCAGCAGTGTGCAGGCCGATAGCAATCAGCCCCAGCATTTT. The encoded protein is CASSVQADSNQPQHF.

Details on this clone: A read error may account for a junction end that differs from germline. The rearrangement links TRBV7-9 to TRBJ2-2; D might be TRBD2 (6 bases). Germline CDR1 and CDR2: SEHNR and FQNEAQ (reference sequence). This CDR3 is 16 amino acids long. CDR3: CASSLARASNTGELFF. Written as DNA, the CDR3 is TGTGCCAGCAGCCTAGCGAGGGCCTCGAACACCGGGGAGCTGTTTTTT.

The chain has TRBV7-2 and TRBJ1-2; weak D call: TRBD1 (5 bases). This CDR3 is 13 amino acids long. Trimming stripped 4 bases from V and 8 bases from J, with 14 bases between. Germline V gene lookup returns CDR1 SGHTA and CDR2 FQGNSA. This CDR3 is CASSYPTDWGYTF. The CDR3 nucleotides are TGTGCCAGCAGCTATCCGACAGATTGGGGCTACACCTTC. Based on the CDR3 plus reference TRBV7-2 and TRBJ1-2, the full variable domain is GAGVSQSPSNKVTEKGKDVELRCDPISGHTALYWYRQSLGQGLEFLIYFQGNSAPDKSGLPSDRFSAERTGGSVSTLTIQRTQQEDSAVYLCASSYPTDWGYTFGSGTRLTVV.

J is TRBJ1-3 and V is TRBV29-1, with D tentatively TRBD1 (6 bases). The CDR3 spans 14 residues. Germline CDR1 SQVTM, CDR2 ANQGSEA. Trimming left V 6 bases short and J 3 bases short, with 15 bases between. CDR3 residues: CSVEGEGIGNTIYF. The CDR3 region has the DNA TGCAGCGTCGAGGGGGAGGGAATTGGAAACACCATATATTTT.

V gene TRBV3-1 (or the pseudogene TRBV3-2) combines with J gene TRBJ2-7; possibly TRBD1 for D (6 bases). V was trimmed by 8 bases and J by 4 bases, leaving 12 bases between them. Germline CDR1 is LGHDT and CDR2 is YNNKEL (reference sequence). The CDR3 has 12 residues. This CDR3 is CASGTRLYEQYF. In nucleotides, the CDR3 is TGTGCCAGCGGGACACGTCTTTACGAGCAGTACTTC.

The chain is built from TRBV30 and TRBJ1-6; 7 bases are shared with TRBD1. With V trimmed by 2 bases and J by 7 bases, 2 bases remained unmatched. CDR1 and CDR2 (germline): GTSNPN, SVGIG (reference sequence). The CDR3 sequence is 13 residues long. The DNA for the CDR3 is TGTGCCTGGAGTTGGGACAGAAATTCACCCCTCCACTTT. Its translation: CAWSWDRNSPLHF.

V usage is TRBV5-8 and J usage is TRBJ2-1, with TRBD2 matching 10 bases. This CDR3 contains 15 residues. Germline assignment: CDR1 SGHTS and CDR2 YDEGEE. Trimming at V came to 2 bases and at J to 5 bases, leaving 4 bases not matched to a gene. The CDR3 is CASSLDSGGNNEQFF. The CDR3 bases are TGTGCCAGCAGCTTAGATAGCGGGGGGAACAATGAGCAGTTCTTC.

This chain uses TRBV3-1 (or the pseudogene TRBV3-2) with TRBJ2-1, with 7 bases aligning to TRBD2. The germline V gene has CDR1 LGHDT and CDR2 YNNKEL (reference sequence). The CDR3 is made up of 16 amino acids. V dropped 0 bases and J dropped 10; count of bases not matched to a gene: 12. In DNA form, the CDR3 reads TGTGCCAGCAGCCAAGATCTAGGCGGGGGAGTGGGGGAGCAGTTCTTC. This gives the protein CASSQDLGGGVGEQFF.

J is TRBJ2-2 and V is TRBV19; TRBD2 matches 7 bases. There are 17 residues in the CDR3. Germline V gene lookup returns CDR1 LNHDA and CDR2 SQIVND (reference sequence). J lost 1 base, V lost 6 bases, and 11 bases had no gene match. CDR3 in DNA: TGTGCCAGTAGCCGACCCTTGACTAGCCAGAACACCGGGGAGCTGTTTTTT. It codes for CASSRPLTSQNTGELFF.

The CDR3 spells CASSVDRGKTQYF. For the CDR3, the DNA is TGTGCCAGCAGTGTGGACAGGGGGAAGACCCAGTACTTC. The V and J genes are TRBV6-4 and TRBJ2-5; TRBD1 aligns across 10 bases. V trimming: 4 bases; J trimming: 6 bases; junction bases outside the gene matches: 2. The CDR3 loop spans 13 amino acids. CDR1 is MRHNA, CDR2 SNTAGT, per germline.

This chain uses TRBV18 with TRBJ1-4, with D perhaps TRBD1 (6 bases). The CDR3 extends over 14 amino acids. Trimming pared 3 bases from V and 6 bases from J, leaving 11 bases between. Germline CDR1 reads KGHSH; CDR2 reads LQKENI. CDR3 residues: CASSPTGRDEKLFF. The CDR3 nucleotides read TGTGCCAGCTCACCCACAGGGAGGGATGAAAAACTGTTTTTT.

A word on this clone: Other DNA sequences in the sample encode the same CDR3. This sequence joins TRBV12-3 or TRBV12-4 and TRBJ1-1; D not resolved. The CDR3 is 12 amino acids. The V end was cut by 1 base, the J end by 4 bases, with 4 bases between. CDR3 sequence reads: CASSLGSTEAFF. As DNA, the CDR3 is TGTGCCAGCAGTTTAGGTAGCACTGAAGCTTTCTTT.

This chain joins TRBV7-8 and TRBJ2-7; 12 bases agree with TRBD2. The CDR3 is 17 amino acids. V dropped 1 base and J dropped 0; count of bases not matched to a gene: 4. Germline V gene sequence: CDR1 SGHVS, CDR2 FQNEAQ. CDR3 DNA sequence: TGTGCCAGCAGCTTAGATGGGACTAGCGGGCGCTCCTACGAGCAGTACTTC. As protein: CASSLDGTSGRSYEQYF. The full variable domain, in which reference TRBV7-8 and TRBJ2-7 provide the parts outside the CDR3, is GAGVSQSPRYKVAKRGQDVALRCDPISGHVSLFWYQQALGQGPEFLTYFQNEAQLDKSGLPSDRFFAERPEGSVSTLKIQRTQQEDSAVYLCASSLDGTSGRSYEQYFGPGTRLTVT.

V gene TRBV15 combines with J gene TRBJ1-2; no reliable D call. The CDR3 extends over 14 amino acids. The ends were cut back, 0 bases at V and 4 bases at J, with 9 bases in the middle. The germline V gene has CDR1 LNHNV and CDR2 YYDKDF (reference sequence). CDR3 sequence: CATSRDLGSYGYTF. The CDR3 DNA reads TGTGCCACCAGCAGAGATCTAGGGAGCTATGGCTACACCTTC.

The gene calls are TRBV6-6 and TRBJ1-1; TRBD1 agrees at 10 bases. Losses at the gene ends were 2 bases for V and 7 bases for J; bases not matched to a gene: 7. The CDR3 length is 15 residues. CDR1 and CDR2 (germline): MNHNY, SVGAGI (reference sequence). CDR3 nucleotide sequence: TGTGCCAGCAGTTACCCCGGACAGGGGGTGGGTGAAGCTTTCTTT. Translation gives CASSYPGQGVGEAFF.

The chain couples TRBV6-5 to TRBJ1-3; TRBD1 agrees at 9 bases. The CDR3 has 15 residues. Germline CDR1 is MNHEY and CDR2 is SVGAGI. The trim removed 10 bases at V and 2 bases at J, leaving 9 bases unmatched. CDR3 nucleotides: TGTGCCATACGACAGGGGGTGTCTGCTGGAAACACCATATATTTT. Its translation: CAIRQGVSAGNTIYF.

The chain recombines TRBV19 with TRBJ1-1; 8 bases fit TRBD1. Germline V gene sequence: CDR1 LNHDA, CDR2 SQIVND (reference sequence). The J segment lost 4 bases and the V segment lost 5 bases, leaving 6 bases of the junction unmatched. The CDR3 length is 14 residues. The CDR3 loop is CASSDPGTGTEAFF. CDR3 nucleotides: TGTGCCAGTAGTGATCCCGGGACAGGCACTGAAGCTTTCTTT.

As concerns this clone: The junction differs from germline at one of its ends, possibly a read error. This sequence joins TRBV5-8 and TRBJ1-2; D is ambiguous. Per germline, CDR1 SGHTS and CDR2 YDEGEE. The CDR3 is 9 residues long. CDR3 residues: CASSSQAVF. Here the CDR3 DNA reads TGTGCCAGCAGCTCGCAGGCAGTTTTT.

There are a few counts of this clone. The chain links TRBV27 to TRBJ2-7, with 13 bases matching TRBD2. The CDR3 length is 15 residues. J was trimmed by 2 bases and V by 5 bases; bases with no gene match: 3. Germline V CDR1 and CDR2: MNHEY, SMNVEV (reference sequence). The CDR3 spells CASSRTSGGPYEQYF. DNA of the CDR3: TGTGCCAGCAGTCGGACTAGCGGGGGCCCCTACGAGCAGTACTTC.